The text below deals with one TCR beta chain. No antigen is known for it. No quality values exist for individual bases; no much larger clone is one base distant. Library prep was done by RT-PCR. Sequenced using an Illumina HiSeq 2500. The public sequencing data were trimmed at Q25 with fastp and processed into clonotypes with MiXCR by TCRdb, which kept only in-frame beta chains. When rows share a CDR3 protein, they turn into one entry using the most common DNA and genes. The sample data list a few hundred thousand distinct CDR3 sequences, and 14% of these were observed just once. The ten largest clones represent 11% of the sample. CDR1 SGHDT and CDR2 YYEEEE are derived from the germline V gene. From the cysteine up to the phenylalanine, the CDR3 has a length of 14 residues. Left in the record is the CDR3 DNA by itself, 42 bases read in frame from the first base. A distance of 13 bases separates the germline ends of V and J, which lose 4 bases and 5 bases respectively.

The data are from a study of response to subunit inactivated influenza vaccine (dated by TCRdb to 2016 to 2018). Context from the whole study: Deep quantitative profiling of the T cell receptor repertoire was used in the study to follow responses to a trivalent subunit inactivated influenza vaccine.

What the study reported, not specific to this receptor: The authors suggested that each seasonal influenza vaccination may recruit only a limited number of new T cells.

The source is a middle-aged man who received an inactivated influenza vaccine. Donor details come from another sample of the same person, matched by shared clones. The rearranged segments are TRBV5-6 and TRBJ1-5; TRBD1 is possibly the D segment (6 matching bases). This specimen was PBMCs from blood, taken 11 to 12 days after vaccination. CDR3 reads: CASSLGQLDQPQHF. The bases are TGTGCCAGCAGCCTCGGACAGCTGGATCAGCCCCAGCATTTT.